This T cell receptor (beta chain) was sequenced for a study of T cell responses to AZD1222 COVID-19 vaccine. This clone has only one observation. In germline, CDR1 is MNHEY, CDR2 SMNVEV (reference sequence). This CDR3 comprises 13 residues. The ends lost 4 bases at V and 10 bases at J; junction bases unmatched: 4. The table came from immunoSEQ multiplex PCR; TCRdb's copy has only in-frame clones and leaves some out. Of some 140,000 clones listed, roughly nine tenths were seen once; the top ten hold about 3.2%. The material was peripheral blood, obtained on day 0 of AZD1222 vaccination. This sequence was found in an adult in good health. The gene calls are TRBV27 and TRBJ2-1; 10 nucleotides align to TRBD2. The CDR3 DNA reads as TGTGCCAGCAGTTCCCTAGCGGGAGAAGAGCAGTTCTTC. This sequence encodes CASSSLAGEEQFF.